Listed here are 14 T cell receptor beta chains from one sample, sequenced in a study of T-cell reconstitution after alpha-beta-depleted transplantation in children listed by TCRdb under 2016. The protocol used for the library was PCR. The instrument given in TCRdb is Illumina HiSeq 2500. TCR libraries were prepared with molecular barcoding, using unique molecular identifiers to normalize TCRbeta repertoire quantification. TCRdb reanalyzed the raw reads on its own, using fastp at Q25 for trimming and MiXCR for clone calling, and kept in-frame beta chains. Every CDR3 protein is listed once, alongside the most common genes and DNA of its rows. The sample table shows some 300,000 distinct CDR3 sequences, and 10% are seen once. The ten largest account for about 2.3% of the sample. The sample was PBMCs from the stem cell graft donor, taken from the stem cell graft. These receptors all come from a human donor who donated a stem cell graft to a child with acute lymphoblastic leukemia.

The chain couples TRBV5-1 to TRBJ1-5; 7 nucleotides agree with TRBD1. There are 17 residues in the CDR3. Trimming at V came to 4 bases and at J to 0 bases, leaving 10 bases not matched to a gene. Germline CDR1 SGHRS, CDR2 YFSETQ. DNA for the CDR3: TGCGCCAGCAGCCCGGGGGGGGACAGATATAGCAATCAGCCCCAGCATTTT. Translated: CASSPGGDRYSNQPQHF.

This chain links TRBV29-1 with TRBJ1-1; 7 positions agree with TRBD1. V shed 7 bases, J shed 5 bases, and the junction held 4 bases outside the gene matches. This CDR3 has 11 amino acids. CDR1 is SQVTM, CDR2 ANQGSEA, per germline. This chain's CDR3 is CSGDRDTEAFF. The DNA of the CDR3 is TGCAGCGGTGACAGGGATACTGAAGCTTTCTTT. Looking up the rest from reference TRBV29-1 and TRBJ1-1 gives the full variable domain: SAVISQKPSRDICQRGTSLTIQCQVDSQVTMMFWYRQQPGQSLTLIATANQGSEATYESGFVIDKFPISRPNLTFSTLTVSNMSPEDSSIYLCSGDRDTEAFFGQGTRLTVV.

The CDR3 DNA reads as TGCGCCAGCAGCCAAGACGACAGGGGGGAGACTGAAGCTTTCTTT. It specifies CASSQDDRGETEAFF. V is TRBV4-3 and J is TRBJ1-1, with 9 bases that match TRBD1. V lost 0 bases to trimming and J lost 5 bases; unmatched junction nucleotides: 4. Germline values: CDR1 LGHNA, CDR2 YSLEER. The CDR3 totals 15 residues.

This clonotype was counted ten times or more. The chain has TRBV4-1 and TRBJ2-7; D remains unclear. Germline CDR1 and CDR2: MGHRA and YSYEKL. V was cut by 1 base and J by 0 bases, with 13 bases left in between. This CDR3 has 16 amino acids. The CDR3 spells CASSQVGADNSYEQYF. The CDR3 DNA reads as TGCGCCAGCAGCCAAGTTGGTGCGGATAACTCCTACGAGCAGTACTTC.

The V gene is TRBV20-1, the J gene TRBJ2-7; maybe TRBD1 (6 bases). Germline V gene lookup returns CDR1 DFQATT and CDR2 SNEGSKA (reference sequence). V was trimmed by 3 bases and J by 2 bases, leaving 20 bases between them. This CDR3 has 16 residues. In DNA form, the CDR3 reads TGCAGTGCTAGTGATGGCCAGGGGACCCTCCCCTACGAGCAGTACTTC. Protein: CSASDGQGTLPYEQYF.

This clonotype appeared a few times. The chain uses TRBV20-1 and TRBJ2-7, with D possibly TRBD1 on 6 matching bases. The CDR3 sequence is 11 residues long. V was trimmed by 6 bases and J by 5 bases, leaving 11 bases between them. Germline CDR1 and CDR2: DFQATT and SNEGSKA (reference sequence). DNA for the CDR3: TGCAGTGCCCTACAGGGAAACGAGCAGTACTTC. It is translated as CSALQGNEQYF.

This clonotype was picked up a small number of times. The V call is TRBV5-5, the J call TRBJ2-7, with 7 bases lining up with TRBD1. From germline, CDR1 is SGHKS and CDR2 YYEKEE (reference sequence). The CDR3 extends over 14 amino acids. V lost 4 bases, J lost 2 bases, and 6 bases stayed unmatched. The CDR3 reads CASSRGQVAYEQYF. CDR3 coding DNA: TGTGCCAGCAGCCGCGGACAGGTGGCCTACGAGCAGTACTTC.

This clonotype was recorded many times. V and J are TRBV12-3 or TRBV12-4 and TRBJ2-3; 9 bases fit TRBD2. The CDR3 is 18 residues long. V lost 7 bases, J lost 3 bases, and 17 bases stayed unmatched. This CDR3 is CASIPRAGGRIGTDTQYF. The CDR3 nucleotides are TGTGCCAGCATTCCGCGGGCGGGAGGGCGTATAGGGACAGATACGCAGTATTTT.

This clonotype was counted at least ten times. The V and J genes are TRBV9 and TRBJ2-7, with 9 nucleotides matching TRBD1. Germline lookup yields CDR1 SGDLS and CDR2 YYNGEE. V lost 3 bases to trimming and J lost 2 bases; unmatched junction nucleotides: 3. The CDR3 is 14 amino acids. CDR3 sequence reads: CASSADRGAYEQYF. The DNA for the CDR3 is TGTGCCAGCAGCGCCGACAGGGGGGCCTACGAGCAGTACTTC.

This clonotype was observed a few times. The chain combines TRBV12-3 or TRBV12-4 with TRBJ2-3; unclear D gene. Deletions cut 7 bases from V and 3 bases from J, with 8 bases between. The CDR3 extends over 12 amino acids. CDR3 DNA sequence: TGTGCCAGCACCCGGGTGACAGATACGCAGTATTTT. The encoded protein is CASTRVTDTQYF.

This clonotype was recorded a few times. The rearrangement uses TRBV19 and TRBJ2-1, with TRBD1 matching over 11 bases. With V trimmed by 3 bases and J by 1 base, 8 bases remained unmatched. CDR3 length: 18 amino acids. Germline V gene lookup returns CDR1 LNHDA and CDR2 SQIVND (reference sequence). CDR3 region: CASSISSDRGLSYNEQFF. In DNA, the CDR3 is TGTGCCAGTAGTATCTCCTCGGACAGGGGGCTTTCCTACAATGAGCAGTTCTTC.

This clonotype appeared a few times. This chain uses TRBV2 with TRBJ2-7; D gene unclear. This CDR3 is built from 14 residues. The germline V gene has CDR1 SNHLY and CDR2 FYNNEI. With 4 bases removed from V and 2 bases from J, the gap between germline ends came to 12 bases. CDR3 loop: CASSAVRGPYEQYF. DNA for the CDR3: TGTGCCAGCAGTGCGGTTCGAGGACCCTACGAGCAGTACTTC.

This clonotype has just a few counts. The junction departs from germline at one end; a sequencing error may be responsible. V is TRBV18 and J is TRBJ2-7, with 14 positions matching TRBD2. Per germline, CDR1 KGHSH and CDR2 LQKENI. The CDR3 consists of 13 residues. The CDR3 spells CASSGTSGSVVFF. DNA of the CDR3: TGTGCCAGCTCCGGGACTAGCGGGAGCGTCGTTTTCTTC.

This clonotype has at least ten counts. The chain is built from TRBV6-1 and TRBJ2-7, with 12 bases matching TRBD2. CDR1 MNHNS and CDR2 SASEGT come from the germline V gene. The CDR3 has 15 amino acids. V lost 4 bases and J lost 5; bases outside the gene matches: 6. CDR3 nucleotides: TGTGCCAGCAGTGTTCTAGCGGGAGGGCCCCACGAGCAGTACTTC. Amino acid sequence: CASSVLAGGPHEQYF.